This section outlines one T cell receptor (beta chain) sequence together with its context. The repertoire was sequenced with immunoSEQ multiplex PCR; TCRdb's copy has only in-frame clones and lacks some. The data show about 190,000 clones, roughly 83% seen once. CDR1 is LGHNA, CDR2 YNFKEQ, per germline. This CDR3 region has 14 residues. V lost 4 bases, J lost 5 bases, and 14 bases lay in between. The data belong to a study of blood T cell repertoires in COVID-19. For recovered donors of Cohort 3, there were two negative PCRs, clearance, or symptom resolution. The gene calls are TRBV4-2 and TRBJ1-1; a possible D gene is TRBD1 (6 bases). The clonotype comes from a woman aged 25 to 45 who had recovered from COVID-19. The sample was PBMCs or T cells enriched from blood (not recorded which). The CDR3 nucleotides are TGTGCCAGCAGCCCGCCTTCAGGGGAAACTGAAGCTTTCTTT. This gives the protein CASSPPSGETEAFF.